This T cell receptor (beta chain) was documented in a study of T-cell memory formation after mild COVID-19. Overall study context: TCR clusters were largely donor specific.

On this clonotype: Its antigen is currently unknown.

The study's findings and limits: Second-wave clones that peaked on day 37 lacked confirmed SARS-CoV-2 specificity. Pre-infection memory already had some responding clones, implying cross-reactive memory joined.

The authors produced TCR alpha and TCR beta cDNA libraries with sample barcodes and UMIs by 5'RACE using constant-segment primers. TCRdb re-called the 5' RACE reads through MiXCR, storing one row per CDR3 protein. The sample lists about 470,000 distinct CDR3 sequences, 20% to 25% occurring once. Germline loops: CDR1 DFQATT, CDR2 SNEGSKA (reference sequence). This CDR3 contains 14 residues. Trimming cost V 6 bases and J 4 bases, with 16 bases left between them. This chain uses TRBV20-1 with TRBJ2-1; perhaps TRBD2 as D (5 bases). The receptor was derived from an adult woman who had mild COVID-19 (a few samples of this study predate the infection). Cell type and time point are not known. Input material: PBMCs or a T cell subset sorted from them (not recorded which). The CDR3 DNA reads as TGCAGTGCCAAAGTTCTAGCAACTTACAATGAGCAGTTCTTC. Its protein product is CSAKVLATYNEQFF.